This T cell receptor beta chain was obtained from a study of blood T cell repertoires in COVID-19. In the study overall: COVID-19 samples, acute and convalescent, were from the United States, Italy and Spain. PBMCs, B-cell-depleted T cells, or T cells were the source of the cDNA or gDNA that made up the material.

In the original processing: Reference gene primers were amplified, and this amplification served to estimate nucleated cell counts. Some clones are missing from TCRdb's copy, which holds only in-frame ones; the method was immunoSEQ multiplex PCR. That table gives V, J and clone size, and the DNA gave D and trimming. The sample lists approximately 190,000 clones; over 75% were seen once. The V gene lost 2 bases and the J gene lost 4 bases, with 8 bases spanning the gap. This CDR3 is built from 13 residues. Material: peripheral blood. The V and J genes are TRBV12-3 or TRBV12-4 and TRBJ1-1; D gene ambiguous. This clonotype was sampled from a woman in her thirties or forties who had recovered from COVID-19. The CDR3 spells CASSLRRFTEAFF. Written as DNA, the CDR3 is TGTGCCAGCAGTTTACGGCGGTTCACTGAAGCTTTCTTT.